The rows below give T cell receptor beta chains drawn from one sample of a study of T cells in localized non-small cell lung cancer. TCRdb keeps only in-frame clones here, not all; method: immunoSEQ multiplex PCR. The table shows approximately 11,000 clones, with 80% to 90% occurring only once. The sample here was peripheral blood mononuclear cells, taken before any cancer treatment. Receptors were obtained from a female donor older than 55 with stage II lung adenocarcinoma. Both conserved end residues are part of each CDR3. Each record gives: V gene, J gene, CDR3 protein.

TRBV5-1	TRBJ2-6	CASSLVGKSSGANVLTF
TRBV19	TRBJ1-3	CASMPGGNTIYF
TRBV6-5	TRBJ1-2	CASRPLRGGYYGYTF
TRBV2	TRBJ2-1	CASSGVGSNEQFF
TRBV28	TRBJ1-5	CASRPIAGPFGPQHF
TRBV5-4	TRBJ2-3	CASSLEGGFTDTQYF
TRBV19	TRBJ1-5	CASNQQGTSNQPQHF
TRBV6-1	TRBJ2-7	CATRLGTSDSYEQYF
TRBV5-1	TRBJ1-2	CASSLGSDSYYGYTF
TRBV5-1	TRBJ1-3	CASSLAGGNTIYF
TRBV6-1	TRBJ1-2	CASSRQDFYGYTF
TRBV7-9	TRBJ1-5	CASSLGPYSNQPQHF
TRBV15	TRBJ1-6	CATSFMTGINNSPLHF
TRBV2	TRBJ2-4	CASSVSRLAKNIQYF
TRBV5-6	TRBJ2-1	CASSALTSGGADGYNEQFF
TRBV6-5	TRBJ1-1	CASSYLPTGATEAFF
TRBV5-1	TRBJ1-2	CASRHTGQGFIRHGYTF
TRBV7-9	TRBJ1-1	CASSLDRGVPEAFF
TRBV9	TRBJ1-1	CASSVFTDTEAFF
TRBV10-3	TRBJ1-2	CAISEGRSLGYGYTF